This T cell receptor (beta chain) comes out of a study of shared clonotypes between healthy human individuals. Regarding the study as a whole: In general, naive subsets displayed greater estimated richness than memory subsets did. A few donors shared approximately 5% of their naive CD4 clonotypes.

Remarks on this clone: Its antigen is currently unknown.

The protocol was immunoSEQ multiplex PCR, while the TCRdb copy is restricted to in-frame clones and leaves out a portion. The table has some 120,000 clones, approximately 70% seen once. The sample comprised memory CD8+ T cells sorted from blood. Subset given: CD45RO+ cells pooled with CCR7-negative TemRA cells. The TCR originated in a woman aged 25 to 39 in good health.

The CDR3 region is CASSAGPQREQYF. The CDR3 bases are TGTGCCAGCAGTGCCGGCCCCCAGAGGGAGCAGTACTTC. The rearrangement uses TRBV6-4 and TRBJ2-7; D is undetermined. Trimming pared 4 bases from V and 7 bases from J, leaving 14 bases between. Germline V gene lookup returns CDR1 MRHNA and CDR2 SNTAGT. This CDR3 is 13 amino acids long.